A single sample gave rise to the 5 T cell receptor beta chains below, sequenced in a study of T cells in tuberculosis. Libraries were prepared by immunoSEQ multiplex PCR; TCRdb keeps only in-frame clonotypes and omits some of them. This sample has tens of thousands of clones, with more than 80% found just once. Sample: PBMCs. The receptors derive from a donor aged 5 to 30 with latent tuberculosis or without tuberculosis infection.

The chain combines TRBV6-5 with TRBJ2-7; maybe TRBD1 (5 bases). Germline CDR1 reads MNHEY; CDR2 reads SVGAGI. The CDR3 sequence is 13 residues long. V lost 5 bases to trimming and J lost 3 bases, with 11 bases between them. The CDR3 DNA reads as TGTGCCAGCAGTGCCGGACAACACTACGAGCAGTACTTC. Protein product: CASSAGQHYEQYF.

The V gene is TRBV5-6, the J gene TRBJ1-1; D gene unclear. V lost 1 base and J lost 0, with 7 bases in between. The CDR3 is 14 amino acids. Per the germline V gene, CDR1 is SGHDT and CDR2 is YYEEEE. The CDR3 DNA follows: TGTGCCAGCAGCTTGCCAGGATTGAACACTGAAGCTTTCTTT. This translates into CASSLPGLNTEAFF.

The chain joins TRBV11-2 to TRBJ1-1; D not certain. The V end was cut by 3 bases, the J end by 0 bases, with 14 bases between. The CDR3 is 16 amino acids. CDR1 and CDR2 from the germline V gene are SGHAT and FQNNGV. CDR3: CASSFGRGAMNTEAFF. The DNA for the CDR3 is TGTGCCAGCAGCTTTGGGAGAGGAGCCATGAACACTGAAGCTTTCTTT.

This chain uses TRBV7-2 with TRBJ1-2; weak D call: TRBD1 (5 bases). This CDR3 has 14 residues. V was shortened by 1 base and J by 2 bases, with 8 bases between the two germline ends. Germline V CDR1 and CDR2: SGHTA, FQGNSA. The CDR3 spells CASSLGGANYGYTF. In nucleotides, the CDR3 is TGTGCCAGCAGCTTAGGGGGCGCGAACTATGGCTACACCTTC.

This clone appeared a single time. CDR3 in DNA: TGCGCCAGCAGCTTGGTGACAGGCACCGCCGATTCACCCCTCCACTTT. This translates into CASSLVTGTADSPLHF. The chain employs TRBV5-1 and TRBJ1-6, with a weak D call TRBD1 (6 bases). In germline, CDR1 is SGHRS, CDR2 YFSETQ. The CDR3 loop spans 16 amino acids. V was pared by 0 bases and J by 8 bases, with 15 bases between.